One T cell receptor (beta chain) is described in this entry. This clone has just one count. Its specific antigen is unknown. No much larger clone exists at a distance of one base, and base qualities are not known. CDR1 MNHNS and CDR2 SASEGT are derived from the germline V gene. The CDR3 measures 13 amino acids from cysteine to phenylalanine. Only the CDR3 DNA stays, 39 bases, in frame from base 1. V and J are truncated by 7 bases and 0 bases respectively, leaving an intervening sequence of 10 bases. The sample comes from a study of T cell changes during pregnancy in multiple sclerosis (dated by TCRdb to between 2017 and 2020). Study-wide context: The study looked at changes in the T cell repertoire across pregnancy in women with multiple sclerosis.

The method was the immunoSEQ multiplex PCR assay. TCRdb re-hosts the immuneACCESS table, in-frame sequences only. Its copies lack some clones; in the studies checked, an unresolved V gene accounts for under half of them, and the cause for the rest is not known. The table for this sample lists approximately 71,000 clones; roughly 89% of them were counted only once. Jointly, the top ten make up 2% of the sample. Sequenced material: peripheral blood, taken in the second trimester of pregnancy. Recombination connected TRBV6-1 to TRBJ2-7; the D gene remains uncertain. The source is a female donor with multiple sclerosis, enrolled in a pregnancy study. The DNA sequence reads TGTGCCAGCAAGAAAGAGAGCTCCTACGAGCAGTACTTC. This is translated as CASKKESSYEQYF.